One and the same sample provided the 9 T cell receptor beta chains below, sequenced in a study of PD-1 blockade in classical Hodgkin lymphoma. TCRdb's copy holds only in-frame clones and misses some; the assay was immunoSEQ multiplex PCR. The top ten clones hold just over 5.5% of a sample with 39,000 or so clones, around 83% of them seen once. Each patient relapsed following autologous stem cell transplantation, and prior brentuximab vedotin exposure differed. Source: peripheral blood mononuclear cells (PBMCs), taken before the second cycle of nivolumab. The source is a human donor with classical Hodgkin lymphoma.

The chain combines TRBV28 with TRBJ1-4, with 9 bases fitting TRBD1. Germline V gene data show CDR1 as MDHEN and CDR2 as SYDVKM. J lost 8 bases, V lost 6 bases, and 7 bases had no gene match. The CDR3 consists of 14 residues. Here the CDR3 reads CASSRDRVGEKLFF. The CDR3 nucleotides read TGTGCCAGCAGCAGGGACAGGGTTGGAGAAAAACTGTTTTTT.

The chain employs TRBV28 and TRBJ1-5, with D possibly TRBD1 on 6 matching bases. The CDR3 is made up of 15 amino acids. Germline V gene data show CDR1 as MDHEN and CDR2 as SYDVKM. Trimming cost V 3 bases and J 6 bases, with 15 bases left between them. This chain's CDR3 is CASSFETGGRQPQHF. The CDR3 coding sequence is TGTGCCAGCAGTTTTGAGACGGGGGGCCGTCAGCCCCAGCATTTT.

In DNA form, the CDR3 reads TGTGCCAGCAGTGACTCTAGCGGGGGGGCAGATACGCAGTATTTT. Amino acids: CASSDSSGGADTQYF. This chain uses TRBV6-4 with TRBJ2-3; 11 bases align to TRBD2. This CDR3 is built from 15 residues. Germline CDR1 is MRHNA and CDR2 is SNTAGT. V trimming: 0 bases; J trimming: 4 bases; junction bases outside the gene matches: 0.

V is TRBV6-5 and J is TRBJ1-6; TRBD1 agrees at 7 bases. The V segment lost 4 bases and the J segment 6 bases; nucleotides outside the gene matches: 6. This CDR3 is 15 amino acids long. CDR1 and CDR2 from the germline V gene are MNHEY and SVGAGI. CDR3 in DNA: TGTGCCAGCAGTTCGGATAGACAGGGTAATTCACCCCTCCACTTT. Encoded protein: CASSSDRQGNSPLHF.

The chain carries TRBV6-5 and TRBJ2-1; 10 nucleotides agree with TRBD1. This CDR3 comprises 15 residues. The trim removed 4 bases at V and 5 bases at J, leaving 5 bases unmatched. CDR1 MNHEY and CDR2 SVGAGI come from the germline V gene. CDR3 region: CASSSLGTGDNEQFF. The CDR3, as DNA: TGTGCCAGCAGTTCCTTAGGGACAGGGGACAATGAGCAGTTCTTC.

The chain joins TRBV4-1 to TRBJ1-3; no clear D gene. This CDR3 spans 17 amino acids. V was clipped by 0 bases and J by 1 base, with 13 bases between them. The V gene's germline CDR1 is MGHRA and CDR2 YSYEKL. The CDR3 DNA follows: TGCGCCAGCAGCCAAGAGCTGTCATGGACTTCTGGAAACACCATATATTTT. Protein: CASSQELSWTSGNTIYF.

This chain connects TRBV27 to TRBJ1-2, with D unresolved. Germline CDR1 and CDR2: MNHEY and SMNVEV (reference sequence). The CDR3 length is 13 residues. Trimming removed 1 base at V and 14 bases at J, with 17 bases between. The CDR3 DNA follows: TGTGCCAGCAGTTTATATGTAGCCGGCGCTGTGACCTTC. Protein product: CASSLYVAGAVTF.

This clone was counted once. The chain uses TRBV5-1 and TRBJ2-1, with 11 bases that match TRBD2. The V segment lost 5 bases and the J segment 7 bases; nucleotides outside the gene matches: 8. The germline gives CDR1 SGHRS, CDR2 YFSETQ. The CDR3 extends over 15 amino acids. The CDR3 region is CASRLTSGSLNEQFF. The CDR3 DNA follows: TGCGCCAGCAGGCTCACTAGCGGGAGTCTTAATGAGCAGTTCTTC.

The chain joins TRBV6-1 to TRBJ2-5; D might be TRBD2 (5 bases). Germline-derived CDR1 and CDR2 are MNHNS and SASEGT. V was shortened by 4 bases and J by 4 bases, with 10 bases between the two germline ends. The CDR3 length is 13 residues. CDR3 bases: TGTGCCAGCAGTGTGCTAGGAGGAGAGACCCAGTACTTC. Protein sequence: CASSVLGGETQYF.